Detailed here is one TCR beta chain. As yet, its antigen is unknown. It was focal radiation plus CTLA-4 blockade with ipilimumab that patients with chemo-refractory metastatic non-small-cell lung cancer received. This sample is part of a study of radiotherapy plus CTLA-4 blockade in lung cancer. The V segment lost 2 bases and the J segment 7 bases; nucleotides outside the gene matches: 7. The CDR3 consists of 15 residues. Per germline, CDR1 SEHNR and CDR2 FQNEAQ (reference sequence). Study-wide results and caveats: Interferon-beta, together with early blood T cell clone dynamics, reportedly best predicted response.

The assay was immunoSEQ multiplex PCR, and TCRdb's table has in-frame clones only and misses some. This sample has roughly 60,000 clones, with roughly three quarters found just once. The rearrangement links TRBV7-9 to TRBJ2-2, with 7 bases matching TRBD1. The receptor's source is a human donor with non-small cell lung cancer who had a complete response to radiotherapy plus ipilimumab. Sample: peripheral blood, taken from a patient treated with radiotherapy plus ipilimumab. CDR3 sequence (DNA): TGTGCCAGCAGCTTAAGGGGGCAGTGGAACGGGGAGCTGTTTTTT. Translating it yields CASSLRGQWNGELFF.